This TCR beta chain originates from a study of regulatory T cells in long-lasting Graves disease. This clonotype was recorded many times. Its target is not known. The TCR beta library used iRepertoire HTBI primers with Arm-PCR amplification of CDR3. TCRdb reanalysed the multiplex PCR reads using MiXCR and keeps one entry per CDR3 protein. Of approximately 560,000 distinct CDR3 sequences in the sample, about 16% are singletons; the top ten hold approximately 12%. V shed 1 base and J shed 4 bases, with 19 bases lying between them. This CDR3 has 18 amino acids. Germline CDR1 and CDR2: MNHEY and SVGEGT. Study-level results: Limited samples may have lowered accuracy. Among samples with persistent disease, TRBV28, TRBJ1-2 and TRBJ2-5 were favored.

Time point meaning: newly diagnosed GD, antithyroid drugs for less than 3 months. PBMCs were the source of the RNA used for TCR sequencing. The same specimen was also included in a second study, on T cells in Graves' hyperthyroidism and ophthalmopathy. Turning to that study: The diagnoses drew upon clinical symptoms, serum thyroxine and TRAb, thyroid ultrasound and orbital computed tomography. Before onset, ophthalmopathy was predicted by the model a median around 6 months earlier.

The chain recombines TRBV6-2 or TRBV6-3 with TRBJ2-2; D uncertain. The sample here was peripheral blood mononuclear cells (PBMCs), taken at new diagnosis, from a patient treated with antithyroid drugs. The TCR sequence derives from a man younger than 30 with Graves disease. CDR3 nucleotide sequence: TGTGCCAGCAGTTACTGGTTAATTTCCCTTTCGAGCACCGGGGAGCTGTTTTTT. As protein: CASSYWLISLSSTGELFF.